This T cell receptor beta chain was recovered during a study of T-cell reconstitution after alpha-beta-depleted transplantation in children. Whole-study results and caveats: It was newly produced T cells that mostly accounted for T-cell counts and diversity one year after transplant.

Germline V gene sequence: CDR1 LGHNA, CDR2 YNFKEQ. The ends lost 0 bases at V and 4 bases at J; junction bases unmatched: 7. The CDR3 spans 18 residues. A note on this clonotype: What it binds is not known.

The library targeted TCRbeta and was prepared with unique molecular identifiers. TCRdb reprocessed the PCR reads via MiXCR and lists one record per CDR3 protein. The table lists some 600,000 distinct CDR3 sequences, 13% of them singletons. The chain combines TRBV4-2 with TRBJ2-1, with 12 bases that match TRBD2. Sequenced material: PBMCs, mostly from graft donor cells, taken 360 days after TCRalphabeta/CD19-depleted stem cell transplant. The sequence came from a male patient younger than 18 who had a stem cell transplant for acute myeloid leukemia, so the T cells may come from the graft donor. DNA for the CDR3: TGTGCCAGCAGCCAAGAAGTACTAGCGGGAGGTTCATACAATGAGCAGTTCTTC. Its protein is CASSQEVLAGGSYNEQFF.